Sequencing of this TCR beta chain was carried out in a study of blood T cells in healthy people across ages. Study overall: The template switching approach captured approximately one barcoded beta molecule for every two T cells.

Through a sample-barcoded 5' primer and a J-beta primer mix, a second PCR was run for roughly 6 to 11 cycles. Paired-end reads containing CDR3 totaled no fewer than 2.5 million for each sample. TCRdb used MiXCR to reprocess the 5' RACE reads, holding one entry per CDR3 protein. The table lists 800,000 to 1,000,000 distinct CDR3 sequences, around 46% of them singletons. In germline, CDR1 is SGDLS, CDR2 YYNGEE. The CDR3 consists of 14 residues. The V gene end was trimmed by 6 bases and the J gene end by 1 base; junction bases not matched to a gene: 4. In terms of origin and age, donors were healthy Caucasian individuals from Russia aged about 6 to 90.

Sequencing input: blood. This sequence joins TRBV9 and TRBJ1-5; 7 positions match TRBD1. The receptor's source is a man younger than 45 in good health. The CDR3, as DNA: TGTGCCAGCAACGAGGGGGCAAGCAATCAGCCCCAGCATTTT. The encoded protein is CASNEGASNQPQHF.